This T cell receptor (beta chain) was recorded in a study of T cells in tuberculosis. Study in general: Sequenced TCRs come from CD1B-GMM tetramer-binding T cells. Within 7 days of starting treatment, or before, PBMC were stored.

Deletions cut 5 bases from V and 6 bases from J, with 17 bases between. This CDR3 is built from 15 residues. Germline V lookup: CDR1 SEHNR, CDR2 FQNEAQ (reference sequence). Measured with immunoSEQ multiplex PCR; TCRdb has only the in-frame clones, and not every one. The sample has tens of thousands of clones, about 95% seen once. Time point meaning: new active TB diagnosis, blood taken before or within 7 days of starting treatment. The sequence was obtained from an adult with tuberculosis. This chain links TRBV7-9 with TRBJ1-5; TRBD1 is a possible D gene (5 bases). Specimen: PBMCs, collected at tuberculosis diagnosis. CDR3: CASSPGTVDGQPQHF. CDR3 coding DNA: TGTGCCAGCAGCCCCGGGACTGTGGATGGTCAGCCCCAGCATTTT. Supplemented by reference TRBV7-9 and TRBJ1-5, the full variable domain reads DTGVSQNPRHKITKRGQNVTFRCDPISEHNRLYWYRQTLGQGPEFLTYFQNEAQLEKSRLLSDRFSAERPKGSFSTLEIQRTEQGDSAMYLCASSPGTVDGQPQHFGDGTRLSIL.